One and the same sample provided the 31 T cell receptor beta chains below, sequenced in a study of beta chain features in type 1 diabetes. The study, taken as a whole, reports: In every one of the four CD4+ subsets, TCRB CDR3s were moderately but significantly shorter in Type 1 diabetes patients.

All of the isolated RNA was reverse transcribed, so expressed TCRB transcripts were sequenced. The assay was immunoSEQ multiplex PCR, and TCRdb's table has in-frame clones only and misses some. The data contain approximately 140,000 clones, roughly 10% of them singletons. These receptors have no identified antigens. Sequenced material: central memory CD4+ T cells from blood. These receptors were obtained from a young man with type 1 diabetes.

The V and J genes are TRBV4-2 and TRBJ2-2, with no clear D. CDR1 LGHNA and CDR2 YNFKEQ come from the germline V gene. Between the trimmed V and J ends, which lost 1 base and 8 bases, there was a span of 5 bases. The CDR3 is 12 amino acids. The CDR3 loop reads CASSQAFGELFF. CDR3 sequence (DNA): TGTGCCAGCAGCCAAGCTTTTGGGGAGCTGTTTTTT.

Only a few counts were recorded for this clone. The chain has TRBV5-1 and TRBJ2-3; 7 bases map to TRBD2. Germline V gene sequence: CDR1 SGHRS, CDR2 YFSETQ. This CDR3 is 17 amino acids long. Unmatched junction bases numbered 11, after V lost 1 base and J lost 3 bases. The CDR3 protein is CASSLSSGTLVTDTQYF. The CDR3 DNA is TGCGCCAGCAGCTTGTCTAGCGGAACCCTAGTGACAGATACGCAGTATTTT.

This clone was counted between two and nine times. This chain connects TRBV6-1 to TRBJ2-1, with TRBD1 identical over 9 bases. Unmatched junction bases numbered 7, after V lost 10 bases and J lost 3 bases. The CDR3 is made up of 14 amino acids. Germline V lookup: CDR1 MNHNS, CDR2 SASEGT. Here the CDR3 reads CATQTGGDYNEQFF. The CDR3 DNA sequence: TGTGCCACCCAGACAGGGGGTGACTACAATGAGCAGTTCTTC.

The genes are TRBV19 and TRBJ1-2; 8 positions agree with TRBD1. The V gene end was trimmed by 4 bases and the J gene end by 8 bases; junction bases not matched to a gene: 21. Per germline, CDR1 LNHDA and CDR2 SQIVND (reference sequence). CDR3 size: 18 residues. CDR3 in DNA: TGTGCCAGTAGTACCCCGATAATTACCGGGACAGGCCCCAAAGGCTACACCTTC. Its protein is CASSTPIITGTGPKGYTF.

The table lists this clone with a few counts. This chain links TRBV28 with TRBJ2-5; TRBD2 agrees at 15 bases. The junction had 10 bases not matched to a gene; V was cut back by 5 bases and J by 3 bases. Germline CDR1 and CDR2: MDHEN and SYDVKM. CDR3 length: 18 residues. CDR3 nucleotide sequence: TGTGCCAGCAGTCATGGGACTAGCGGGGGGACTTCGAAAGAGACCCAGTACTTC. Its protein is CASSHGTSGGTSKETQYF. The entire variable domain, with the rest obtained from reference TRBV28 and TRBJ2-5, is as follows: DVKVTQSSRYLVKRTGEKVFLECVQDMDHENMFWYRQDPGLGLRLIYFSYDVKMKEKGDIPEGYSVSREKKERFSLILESASTNQTSMYLCASSHGTSGGTSKETQYFGPGTRLLVL.

CDR3 sequence (DNA): TGCGCCAGCAGTGTGCAGGGGGCTGAAGCTTTCTTT. The encoded protein is CASSVQGAEAFF. The chain recombines TRBV5-1 with TRBJ1-1; 7 bases align to TRBD1. The CDR3 contains 12 residues. V lost 5 bases to trimming and J lost 6 bases; unmatched junction nucleotides: 4. Germline-derived CDR1 and CDR2 are SGHRS and YFSETQ.

The table lists this clone with a few counts. The rearrangement uses TRBV7-2 and TRBJ1-5, with unresolved D. The CDR3 runs to 13 residues. Germline V gene lookup returns CDR1 SGHTA and CDR2 FQGNSA. V lost 4 bases, J lost 6 bases, and 10 bases lay in between. This chain's CDR3 is CASSSTRSQPQHF. The DNA of the CDR3 is TGTGCCAGCAGCTCCACTCGTAGTCAGCCCCAGCATTTT. Full variable domain (missing parts from reference TRBV7-2 and TRBJ1-5): GAGVSQSPSNKVTEKGKDVELRCDPISGHTALYWYRQSLGQGLEFLIYFQGNSAPDKSGLPSDRFSAERTGGSVSTLTIQRTQQEDSAVYLCASSSTRSQPQHFGDGTRLSIL.

In its sample, this clone was seen a few times. The chain employs TRBV12-5 and TRBJ2-3; D perhaps matches TRBD2 (7 bases). This CDR3 has 16 residues. CDR1 is LGHNT, CDR2 FRNRAP, per germline. Trimming stripped 7 bases from V and 2 bases from J, with 19 bases between. CDR3: CASAAGASGNTDTQYF. CDR3 coding DNA: TGTGCTAGTGCCGCAGGGGCTAGCGGAAACACAGATACGCAGTATTTT.

V usage is TRBV7-9 and J usage is TRBJ2-7; 9 bases align to TRBD1. The germline CDR1 and CDR2 sequences are SEHNR and FQNEAQ (reference sequence). CDR3 length: 15 residues. With 2 bases clipped from V and 6 bases from J, the junction kept 8 bases outside the gene matches. The DNA of the CDR3 is TGTGCCAGCAGCTTAAACCCGGGACAGGGATCCGAGCAGTACTTC. Its translation: CASSLNPGQGSEQYF.

V usage is TRBV29-1 and J usage is TRBJ2-7; 7 bases map to TRBD1. The germline CDR1 and CDR2 sequences are SQVTM and ANQGSEA. V gave up 4 bases and J gave up 11 bases; unmatched junction bases: 11. The CDR3 contains 12 residues. The CDR3, as DNA: TGCAGCGTTGCAGGACAGGACGTCGCGGAGTACTTC. The encoded protein is CSVAGQDVAEYF.

This clone has at least ten counts. The gene calls are TRBV5-4 and TRBJ2-7, with TRBD1 matching 8 bases. There are 14 residues in the CDR3. Germline CDR1 reads SGHNT; CDR2 reads YYREEE (reference sequence). V dropped 6 bases and J dropped 2; count of bases not matched to a gene: 7. The CDR3 nucleotides read TGTGCCAGCAAAGGGGACAGGACAGCCTACGAGCAGTACTTC. Protein sequence: CASKGDRTAYEQYF.

The chain carries TRBV7-8 and TRBJ1-4; D is possibly TRBD1 (5 bases). The V and J ends lost 5 bases and 0 bases respectively, with 7 bases between them. The CDR3 is 14 amino acids. CDR1 SGHVS and CDR2 FQNEAQ come from the germline V gene. CDR3 DNA sequence: TGTGCCAGCAGCCAGACAGCAACTAATGAAAAACTGTTTTTT. Translation gives CASSQTATNEKLFF.

This clone was detected only a few times. The rearrangement joins TRBV6-6 to TRBJ2-6; D is unresolved. Trimming removed 6 bases at V and 2 bases at J, with 8 bases between. This CDR3 comprises 14 residues. CDR1 and CDR2 (germline): MNHNY, SVGAGI (reference sequence). CDR3 bases: TGTGCCAGCAGCAGAGGTGCTGGGGCCAACGTCCTGACTTTC. Its translation is CASSRGAGANVLTF.

The V and J genes are TRBV9 and TRBJ2-1, with a possible D match to TRBD2 (6 bases). V lost 5 bases, J lost 7 bases, and 19 bases lay in between. The germline gives CDR1 SGDLS, CDR2 YYNGEE. The CDR3 is made up of 15 amino acids. The CDR3 loop is CASRDPGLPFNEQFF. The CDR3 nucleotides are TGTGCCAGCAGGGATCCGGGACTTCCCTTTAATGAGCAGTTCTTC.

The chain joins TRBV2 to TRBJ1-4, with a tentative D call TRBD1 (6 bases). The CDR3 loop spans 15 amino acids. Germline-derived CDR1 and CDR2 are SNHLY and FYNNEI. The germline V and J ends were trimmed by 3 bases and 4 bases, with 12 bases remaining between them. CDR3 nucleotides: TGTGCCAGCAGTGATCAGGGGCAGTTTAATGAAAAACTGTTTTTT. It translates to CASSDQGQFNEKLFF. The full variable domain, in which reference TRBV2 and TRBJ1-4 provide the parts outside the CDR3, is EPEVTQTPSHQVTQMGQEVILRCVPISNHLYFYWYRQILGQKVEFLVSFYNNEISEKSEIFDDQFSVERPDGSNFTLKIRSTKLEDSAMYFCASSDQGQFNEKLFFGSGTQLSVL.

This clone came up a few times. The chain combines TRBV7-3 with TRBJ2-1; the match to TRBD1 covers 8 bases. This CDR3 is built from 15 residues. Germline loops: CDR1 SGHTA, CDR2 FQGTGA. Unmatched junction bases numbered 1, after V lost 3 bases and J lost 0 bases. CDR3 in DNA: TGTGCCAGCAGCTTTGACAGGGGCTCCTACAATGAGCAGTTCTTC. Translating it yields CASSFDRGSYNEQFF.

This clone came up once. This chain uses TRBV4-1 with TRBJ2-1, with 7 bases matching TRBD2. This CDR3 has 13 residues. V dropped 4 bases and J dropped 5; count of bases not matched to a gene: 2. CDR1 is MGHRA and CDR2 is YSYEKL in the germline V gene. CDR3 nucleotide sequence: TGCGCCAGCAGCCGAGGACTAGACAATGAGCAGTTCTTC. Its protein product is CASSRGLDNEQFF.

The rearrangement uses TRBV5-1 and TRBJ1-2, with 7 bases lining up with TRBD1. CDR3 length: 15 residues. Germline CDR1 and CDR2: SGHRS and YFSETQ. With 0 bases clipped from V and 3 bases from J, the junction kept 5 bases outside the gene matches. CDR3 residues: CASSLGRQGDYGYTF. CDR3 sequence (DNA): TGCGCCAGCAGCTTGGGTCGACAGGGAGACTATGGCTACACCTTC.

The genes are TRBV27 and TRBJ1-5, with a possible D match to TRBD1 (6 bases). Trimming pared 5 bases from V and 5 bases from J, leaving 13 bases between. This CDR3 comprises 14 residues. Looked up from germline, CDR1 is MNHEY and CDR2 is SMNVEV (reference sequence). Written as DNA, the CDR3 is TGTGCCAGCAGTGTCCGGGACATTCATCAGCCCCAGCATTTT. Translation: CASSVRDIHQPQHF.

The rearrangement joins TRBV4-2 to TRBJ1-1, with D possibly being TRBD1 (5 bases). The CDR3 has 14 residues. V was pared by 0 bases and J by 6 bases, with 11 bases between. The germline V gene has CDR1 LGHNA and CDR2 YNFKEQ. CDR3 in DNA: TGTGCCAGCAGCCAAGATATCTCGGGGGCTGAAGCTTTCTTT. Protein: CASSQDISGAEAFF.

This clone was counted between two and nine times. The chain combines TRBV11-2 with TRBJ2-7, with D possibly being TRBD1 (6 bases). Per germline, CDR1 SGHAT and CDR2 FQNNGV. This CDR3 is 15 amino acids long. V lost 5 bases to trimming and J lost 5 bases, with 19 bases between them. The CDR3: CASSQGSGGINEQYF. DNA for the CDR3: TGTGCCAGCAGCCAGGGGTCTGGGGGCATAAACGAGCAGTACTTC.

The rearrangement uses TRBV11-2 and TRBJ1-1, with D perhaps TRBD1 (6 bases). In germline, CDR1 is SGHAT, CDR2 FQNNGV. The CDR3 runs to 14 residues. V lost 5 bases to trimming and J lost 4 bases, with 14 bases between them. The CDR3 bases are TGTGCCAGCAGCATAAGGGGGGGAGGCACTGAAGCTTTCTTT. It yields the protein CASSIRGGGTEAFF.

This clone was detected ten times or more. V is TRBV7-2 and J is TRBJ1-6; D not resolved. The CDR3 consists of 15 residues. V was cut by 6 bases and J by 6 bases, with 15 bases left in between. CDR1 and CDR2 (germline): SGHTA, FQGNSA. The CDR3 DNA reads as TGTGCCAGCAGGAGCGGGTCCAGCGTTAATTCACCCCTCCACTTT. Protein: CASRSGSSVNSPLHF.

V gene TRBV11-2 combines with J gene TRBJ2-7; 7 bases are shared with TRBD2. The germline CDR1 and CDR2 sequences are SGHAT and FQNNGV. The ends lost 1 base at V and 2 bases at J; junction bases unmatched: 11. This CDR3 region has 17 residues. The CDR3: CASSLAAGRFVTYEQYF. CDR3 coding DNA: TGTGCCAGCAGCTTAGCAGCGGGGCGGTTCGTGACCTACGAGCAGTACTTC.

The chain links TRBV6-6 to TRBJ1-2; 7 bases match TRBD1. Germline-derived CDR1 and CDR2 are MNHNY and SVGAGI (reference sequence). CDR3 size: 13 residues. J gave up 5 bases and V 6 bases, and 6 bases lay outside the gene matches. The CDR3 nucleotides are TGTGCCAGCAGCTCCGGGACAGATTATGGCTACACCTTC. It encodes CASSSGTDYGYTF.

This clone was counted only a few times. This rearrangement joins TRBV7-3 to TRBJ2-1; TRBD2 is a possible D gene (6 bases). This CDR3 spans 15 amino acids. Trimming took 5 bases from V and 10 from J, leaving 21 bases between them. Germline loops: CDR1 SGHTA, CDR2 FQGTGA. DNA for the CDR3: TGTGCCAGCAGCCGTACGTCGGGGGTACCGGGGGAGCAGTTCTTC. Translated: CASSRTSGVPGEQFF. Looking up the rest from reference TRBV7-3 and TRBJ2-1 gives the full variable domain: GAGVSQTPSNKVTEKGKYVELRCDPISGHTALYWYRQSLGQGPEFLIYFQGTGAADDSGLPNDRFFAVRPEGSVSTLKIQRTERGDSAVYLCASSRTSGVPGEQFFGPGTRLTVL.

V usage is TRBV28 and J usage is TRBJ1-1; 7 nucleotides line up with TRBD1. V lost 1 base to trimming and J lost 10 bases; unmatched junction nucleotides: 15. CDR1 and CDR2 (germline): MDHEN, SYDVKM. The CDR3 has 16 residues. CDR3 sequence: CASSLSPGQQTHGAFF. The DNA for the CDR3 is TGTGCCAGCAGTTTATCCCCGGGACAGCAGACCCACGGAGCTTTCTTT.

J is TRBJ1-2 and V is TRBV4-2; D possibly corresponds to TRBD1 (5 bases). This CDR3 has 19 residues. Germline V lookup: CDR1 LGHNA, CDR2 YNFKEQ. Trimming removed 0 bases from V and 5 bases from J, with 25 bases in between. CDR3 sequence: CASSQDGVAGPKSGYGYTF. CDR3 DNA sequence: TGTGCCAGCAGCCAAGACGGGGTGGCGGGGCCTAAGAGTGGATATGGCTACACCTTC.

This clone was seen more than once but under ten times. This sequence joins TRBV5-6 and TRBJ2-1; 7 nucleotides agree with TRBD2. From germline, CDR1 is SGHDT and CDR2 YYEEEE. Trimming at V came to 2 bases and at J to 1 base, leaving 6 bases not matched to a gene. This CDR3 spans 16 amino acids. CDR3 residues: CASSLDWGGSYNEQFF. The CDR3 coding sequence is TGTGCCAGCAGCTTAGATTGGGGGGGATCCTACAATGAGCAGTTCTTC.

This clone was found a few times. The rearrangement uses TRBV11-3 and TRBJ2-7; D gene unclear. Trimming took 7 bases from V and 6 from J, leaving 13 bases between them. The CDR3 loop spans 12 amino acids. Germline assignment: CDR1 SGHNT and CDR2 YENEEA. In DNA form, the CDR3 reads TGTGCCAGCACTTCCCAGGTCGGCGAGCAGTACTTC. Translated, it gives CASTSQVGEQYF.

This rearrangement joins TRBV5-1 to TRBJ2-7; 7 bases are shared with TRBD1. This CDR3 contains 15 residues. The germline gives CDR1 SGHRS, CDR2 YFSETQ. The V gene end was trimmed by 0 bases and the J gene end by 5 bases; junction bases not matched to a gene: 8. The CDR3 nucleotides are TGCGCCAGCAGCTTGGCCCATGGACAGGTGAACGAGCAGTACTTC. Protein sequence: CASSLAHGQVNEQYF.